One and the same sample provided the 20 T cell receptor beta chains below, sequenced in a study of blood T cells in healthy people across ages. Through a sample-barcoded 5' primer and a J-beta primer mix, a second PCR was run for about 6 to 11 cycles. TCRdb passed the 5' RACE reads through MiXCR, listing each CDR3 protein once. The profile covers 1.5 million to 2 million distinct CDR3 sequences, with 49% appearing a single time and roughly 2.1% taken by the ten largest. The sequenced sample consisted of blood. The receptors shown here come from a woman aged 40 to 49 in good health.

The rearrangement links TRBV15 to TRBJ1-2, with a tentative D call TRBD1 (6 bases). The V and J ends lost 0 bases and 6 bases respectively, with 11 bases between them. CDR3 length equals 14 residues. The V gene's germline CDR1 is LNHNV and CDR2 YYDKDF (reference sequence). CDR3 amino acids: CATSRDPTGNGYTF. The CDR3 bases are TGTGCCACCAGCAGAGATCCAACAGGGAATGGCTACACCTTC.

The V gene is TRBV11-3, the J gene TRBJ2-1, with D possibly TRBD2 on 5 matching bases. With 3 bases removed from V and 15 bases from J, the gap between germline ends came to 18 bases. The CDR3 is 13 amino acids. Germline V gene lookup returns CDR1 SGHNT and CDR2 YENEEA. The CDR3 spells CASSLAGSGGTFF. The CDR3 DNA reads TGTGCCAGCAGCTTGGCCGGGTCCGGAGGTACGTTCTTC.

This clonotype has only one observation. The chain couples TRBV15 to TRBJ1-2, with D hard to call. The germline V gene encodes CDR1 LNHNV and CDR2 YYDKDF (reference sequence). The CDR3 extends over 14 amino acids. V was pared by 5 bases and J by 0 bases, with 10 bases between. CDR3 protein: CATSGSGTNYGYTF. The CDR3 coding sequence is TGTGCCACCAGCGGATCAGGTACTAACTATGGCTACACCTTC.

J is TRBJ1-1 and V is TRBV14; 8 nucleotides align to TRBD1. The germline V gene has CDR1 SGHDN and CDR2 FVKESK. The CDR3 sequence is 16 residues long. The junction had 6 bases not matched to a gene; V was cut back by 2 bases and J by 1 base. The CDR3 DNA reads TGTGCCAGCAGCCAACGCACCGGGACAGGGAACACTGAAGCTTTCTTT. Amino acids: CASSQRTGTGNTEAFF.

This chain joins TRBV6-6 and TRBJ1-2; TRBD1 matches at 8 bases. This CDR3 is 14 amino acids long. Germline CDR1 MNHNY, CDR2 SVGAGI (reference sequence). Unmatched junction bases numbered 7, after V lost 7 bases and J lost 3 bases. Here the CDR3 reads CASIKQGADYGYTF. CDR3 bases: TGTGCCAGCATTAAGCAGGGGGCAGACTATGGCTACACCTTC.

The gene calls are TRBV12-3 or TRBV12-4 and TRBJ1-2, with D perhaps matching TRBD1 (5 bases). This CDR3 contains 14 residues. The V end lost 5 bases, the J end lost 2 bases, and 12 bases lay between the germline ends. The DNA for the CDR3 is TGTGCCAGCAGTACAGGCAGTGAGAACTATGGCTACACCTTC. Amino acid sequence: CASSTGSENYGYTF.

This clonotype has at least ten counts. CDR3 amino acids: CASSLLTRGRDNTEAFF. CDR3 in DNA: TGTGCCAGCAGCTTATTGACTCGGGGCAGGGATAACACTGAAGCTTTCTTT. The J gene is TRBJ1-1, the V gene TRBV7-2, with D perhaps TRBD1 (5 bases). The CDR3 is made up of 17 amino acids. Between the trimmed V and J ends, which lost 2 bases and 2 bases, there was a span of 18 bases. Germline CDR1 is SGHTA and CDR2 is FQGNSA.

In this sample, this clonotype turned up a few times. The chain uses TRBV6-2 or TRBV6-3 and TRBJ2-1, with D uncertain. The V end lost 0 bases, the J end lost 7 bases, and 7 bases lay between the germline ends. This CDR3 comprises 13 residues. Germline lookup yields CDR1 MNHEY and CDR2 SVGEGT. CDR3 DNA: TGTGCCAGCAGTTACTCTGTAGAAAATGAGCAGTTCTTC. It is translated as CASSYSVENEQFF.

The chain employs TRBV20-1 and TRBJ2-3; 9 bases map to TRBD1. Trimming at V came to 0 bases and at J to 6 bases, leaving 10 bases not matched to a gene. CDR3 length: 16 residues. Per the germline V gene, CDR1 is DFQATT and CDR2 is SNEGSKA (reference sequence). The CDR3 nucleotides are TGCAGTGCTAGAGATCGGGACAGGGAGCTTTCGGATACGCAGTATTTT. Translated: CSARDRDRELSDTQYF.

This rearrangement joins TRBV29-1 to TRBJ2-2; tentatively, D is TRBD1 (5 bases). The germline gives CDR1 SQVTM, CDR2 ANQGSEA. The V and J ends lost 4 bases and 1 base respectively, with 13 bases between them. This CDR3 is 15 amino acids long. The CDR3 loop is CSVGPHTGNTGELFF. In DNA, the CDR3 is TGCAGCGTTGGGCCCCACACAGGGAACACCGGGGAGCTGTTTTTT.

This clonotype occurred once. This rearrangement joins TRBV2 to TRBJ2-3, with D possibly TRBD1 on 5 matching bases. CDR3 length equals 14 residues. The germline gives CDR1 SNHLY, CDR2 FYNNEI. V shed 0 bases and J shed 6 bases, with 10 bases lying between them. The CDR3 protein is CASSEAGRVDTQYF. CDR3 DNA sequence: TGTGCCAGCAGTGAAGCGGGCAGGGTTGATACGCAGTATTTT.

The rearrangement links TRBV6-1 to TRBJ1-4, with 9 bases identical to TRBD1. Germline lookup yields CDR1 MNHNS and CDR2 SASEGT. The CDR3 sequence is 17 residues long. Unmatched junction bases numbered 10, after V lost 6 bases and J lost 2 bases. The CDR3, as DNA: TGTGCCAGCAGCGCACCCGGGACAGGGCGCACTAATGAAAAACTGTTTTTT. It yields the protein CASSAPGTGRTNEKLFF.

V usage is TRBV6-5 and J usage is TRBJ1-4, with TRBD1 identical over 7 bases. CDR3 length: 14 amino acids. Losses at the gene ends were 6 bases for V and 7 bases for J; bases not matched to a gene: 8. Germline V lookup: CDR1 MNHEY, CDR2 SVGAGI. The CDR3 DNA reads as TGTGCCAGCAGGAAACAGGGGTTGGGTGAAAAACTGTTTTTT. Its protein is CASRKQGLGEKLFF.

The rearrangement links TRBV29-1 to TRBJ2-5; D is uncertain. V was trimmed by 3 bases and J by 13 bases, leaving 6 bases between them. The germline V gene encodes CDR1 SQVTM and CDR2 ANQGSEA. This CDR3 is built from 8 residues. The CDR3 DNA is TGCAGCGTTGAGGGTGTGTACTTC. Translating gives CSVEGVYF.

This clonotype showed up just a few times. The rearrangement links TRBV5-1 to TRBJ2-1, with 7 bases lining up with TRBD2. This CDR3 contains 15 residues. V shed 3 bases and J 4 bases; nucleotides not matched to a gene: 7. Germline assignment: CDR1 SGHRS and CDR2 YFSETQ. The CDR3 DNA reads TGCGCCAGCAGCTCCCTAACGGGGGGTTACAATGAGCAGTTCTTC. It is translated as CASSSLTGGYNEQFF.

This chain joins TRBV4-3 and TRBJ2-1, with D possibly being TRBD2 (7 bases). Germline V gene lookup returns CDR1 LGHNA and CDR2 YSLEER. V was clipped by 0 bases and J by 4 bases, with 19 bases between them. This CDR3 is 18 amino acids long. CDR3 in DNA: TGCGCCAGCAGCCAAGAGGTCTTGTCGGGGGGCGTATACAATGAGCAGTTCTTC. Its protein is CASSQEVLSGGVYNEQFF.

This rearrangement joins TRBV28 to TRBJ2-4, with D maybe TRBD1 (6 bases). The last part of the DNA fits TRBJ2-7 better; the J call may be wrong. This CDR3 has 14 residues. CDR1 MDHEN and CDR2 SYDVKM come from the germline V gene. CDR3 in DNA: TGTGCCAGCAGTTTCTCACAGGGATCTTACGAGCAGTACTTC. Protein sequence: CASSFSQGSYEQYF.

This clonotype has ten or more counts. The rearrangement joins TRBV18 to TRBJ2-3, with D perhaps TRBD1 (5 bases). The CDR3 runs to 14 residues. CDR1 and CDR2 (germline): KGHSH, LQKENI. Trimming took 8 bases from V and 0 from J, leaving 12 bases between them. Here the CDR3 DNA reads TGTGCCAGCAGCCCCAGACAGAGCACAGATACGCAGTATTTT. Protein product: CASSPRQSTDTQYF.

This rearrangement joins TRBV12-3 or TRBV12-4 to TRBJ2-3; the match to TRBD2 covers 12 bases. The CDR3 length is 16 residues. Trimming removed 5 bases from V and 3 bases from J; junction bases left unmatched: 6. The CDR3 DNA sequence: TGTGCCAGCAGTCCGGGACTAGCGGGTTATACAGATACGCAGTATTTT. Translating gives CASSPGLAGYTDTQYF.

The chain's CDR3 is CASSLETRGGGYTF. CDR3 nucleotides: TGTGCCAGCAGCTTAGAGACCCGAGGGGGCGGCTACACCTTC. The chain couples TRBV7-2 to TRBJ1-2, with 7 bases fitting TRBD1. Trimming cost V 1 base and J 8 bases; bases outside gene matches: 7. The CDR3 is made up of 14 amino acids. Germline V gene data show CDR1 as SGHTA and CDR2 as FQGNSA.